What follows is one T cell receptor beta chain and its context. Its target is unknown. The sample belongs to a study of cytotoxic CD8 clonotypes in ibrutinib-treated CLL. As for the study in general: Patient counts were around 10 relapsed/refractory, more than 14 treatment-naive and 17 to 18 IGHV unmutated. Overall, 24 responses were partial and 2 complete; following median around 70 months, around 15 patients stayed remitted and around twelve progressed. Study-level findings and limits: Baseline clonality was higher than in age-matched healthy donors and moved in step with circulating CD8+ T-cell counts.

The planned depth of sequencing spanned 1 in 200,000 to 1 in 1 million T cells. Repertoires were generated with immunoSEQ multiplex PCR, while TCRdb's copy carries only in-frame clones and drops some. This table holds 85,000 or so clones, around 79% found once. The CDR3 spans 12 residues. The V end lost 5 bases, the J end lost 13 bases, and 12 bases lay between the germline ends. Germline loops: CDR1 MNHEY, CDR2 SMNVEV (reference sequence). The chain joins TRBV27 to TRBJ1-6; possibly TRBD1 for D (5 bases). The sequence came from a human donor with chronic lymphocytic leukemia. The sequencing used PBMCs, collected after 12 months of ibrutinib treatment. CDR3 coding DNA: TGTGCCAGCAGTGCAGCAGGGTGGCCCCTCCACTTT. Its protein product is CASSAAGWPLHF.